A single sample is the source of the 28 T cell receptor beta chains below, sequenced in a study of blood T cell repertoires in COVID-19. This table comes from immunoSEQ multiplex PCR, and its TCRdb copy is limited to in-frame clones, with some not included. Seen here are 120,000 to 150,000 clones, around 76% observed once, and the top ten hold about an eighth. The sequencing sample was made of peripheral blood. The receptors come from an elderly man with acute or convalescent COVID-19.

CDR3 loop: CASAGLAGGETQYF. DNA of the CDR3: TGTGCCAGCGCCGGACTAGCGGGGGGGGAGACCCAGTACTTC. The chain uses TRBV7-2 and TRBJ2-5, with 15 bases that match TRBD2. The CDR3 loop spans 14 amino acids. Germline CDR1 reads SGHTA; CDR2 reads FQGNSA. V shed 8 bases and J 5 bases; nucleotides not matched to a gene: 3.

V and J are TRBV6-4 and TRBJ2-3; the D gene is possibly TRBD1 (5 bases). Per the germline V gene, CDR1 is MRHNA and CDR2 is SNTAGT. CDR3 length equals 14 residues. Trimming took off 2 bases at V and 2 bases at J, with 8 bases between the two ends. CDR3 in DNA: TGTGCCAGCAGTGACAGGGGCCACACAGATACGCAGTATTTT. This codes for CASSDRGHTDTQYF.

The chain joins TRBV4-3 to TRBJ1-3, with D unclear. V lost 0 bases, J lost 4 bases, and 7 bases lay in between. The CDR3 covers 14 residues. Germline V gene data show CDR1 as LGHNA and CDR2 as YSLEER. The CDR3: CASSQDRVGNTIYF. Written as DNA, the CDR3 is TGCGCCAGCAGCCAAGATCGGGTGGGAAACACCATATATTTT.

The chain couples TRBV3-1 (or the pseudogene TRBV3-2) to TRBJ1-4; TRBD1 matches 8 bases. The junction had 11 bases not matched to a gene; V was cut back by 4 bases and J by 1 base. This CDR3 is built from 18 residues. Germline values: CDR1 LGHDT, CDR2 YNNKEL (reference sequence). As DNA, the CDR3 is TGTGCCAGCAGCCCTCGGACAGGGAGTCAAGGAACTAATGAAAAACTGTTTTTT. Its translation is CASSPRTGSQGTNEKLFF.

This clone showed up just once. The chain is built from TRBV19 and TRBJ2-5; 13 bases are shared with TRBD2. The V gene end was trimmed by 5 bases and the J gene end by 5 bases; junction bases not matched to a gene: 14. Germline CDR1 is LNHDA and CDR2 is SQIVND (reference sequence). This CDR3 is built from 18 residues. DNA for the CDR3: TGTGCCAGTAGTGGCCGATATACTAGCGGGGGGGCTCGGGAGACCCAGTACTTC. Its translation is CASSGRYTSGGARETQYF.

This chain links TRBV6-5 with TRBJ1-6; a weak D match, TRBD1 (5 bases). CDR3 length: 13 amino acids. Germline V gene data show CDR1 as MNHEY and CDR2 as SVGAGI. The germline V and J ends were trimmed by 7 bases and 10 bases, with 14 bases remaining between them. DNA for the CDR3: TGTGCCAGCAATCCAGGGTCAAGCTCACCCCTCCACTTT. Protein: CASNPGSSSPLHF.

CDR3 bases: TGTGCCAGCTCAGCCTCGGCCTACAATGAGCAGTTCTTC. It codes for CASSASAYNEQFF. V is TRBV18 and J is TRBJ2-1; D ambiguous. Trimming removed 5 bases at V and 2 bases at J, with 7 bases between. Germline V gene lookup returns CDR1 KGHSH and CDR2 LQKENI. The CDR3 is 13 residues long.

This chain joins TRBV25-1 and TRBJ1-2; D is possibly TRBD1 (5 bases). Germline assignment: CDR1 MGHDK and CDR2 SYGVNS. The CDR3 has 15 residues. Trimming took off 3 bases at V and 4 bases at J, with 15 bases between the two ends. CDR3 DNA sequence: TGTGCCAGCAGTGAGGGGGAGGTAAGGCTCTATGGCTACACCTTC. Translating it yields CASSEGEVRLYGYTF.

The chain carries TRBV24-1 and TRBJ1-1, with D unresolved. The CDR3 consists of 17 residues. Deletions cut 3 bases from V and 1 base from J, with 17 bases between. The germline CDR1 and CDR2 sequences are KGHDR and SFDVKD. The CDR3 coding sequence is TGTGCCACCAGTGATCTTCGAACCGGGGTGCGGAACACTGAAGCTTTCTTT. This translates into CATSDLRTGVRNTEAFF.

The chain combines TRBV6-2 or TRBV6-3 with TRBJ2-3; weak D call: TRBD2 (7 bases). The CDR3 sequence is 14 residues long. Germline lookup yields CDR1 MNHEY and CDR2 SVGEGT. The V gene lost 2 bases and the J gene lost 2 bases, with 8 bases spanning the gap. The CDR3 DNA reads TGTGCCAGCAGTTACGGGGGGGCCACAGATACGCAGTATTTT. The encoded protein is CASSYGGATDTQYF.

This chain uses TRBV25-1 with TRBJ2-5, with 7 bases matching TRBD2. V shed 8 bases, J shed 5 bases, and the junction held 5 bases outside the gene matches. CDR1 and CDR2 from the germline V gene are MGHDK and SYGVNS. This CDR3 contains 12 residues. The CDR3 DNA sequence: TGTGCCAGCGGCCAGGGAGGGGAGACCCAGTACTTC. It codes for CASGQGGETQYF.

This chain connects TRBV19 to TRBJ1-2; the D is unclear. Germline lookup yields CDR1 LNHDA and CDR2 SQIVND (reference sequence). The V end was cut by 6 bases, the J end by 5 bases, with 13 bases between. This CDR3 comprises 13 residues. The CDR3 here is CASSAGVSYGYTF. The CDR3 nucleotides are TGTGCCAGTAGCGCCGGGGTTTCGTATGGCTACACCTTC.

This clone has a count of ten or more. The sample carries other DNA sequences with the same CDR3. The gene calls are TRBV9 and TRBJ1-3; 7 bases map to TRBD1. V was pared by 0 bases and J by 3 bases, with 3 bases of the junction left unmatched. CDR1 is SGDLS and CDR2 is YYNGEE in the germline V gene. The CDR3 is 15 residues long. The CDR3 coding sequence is TGTGCCAGCAGCGTAGAGGGGGCAGATGGAAACACCATATATTTT. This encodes CASSVEGADGNTIYF.

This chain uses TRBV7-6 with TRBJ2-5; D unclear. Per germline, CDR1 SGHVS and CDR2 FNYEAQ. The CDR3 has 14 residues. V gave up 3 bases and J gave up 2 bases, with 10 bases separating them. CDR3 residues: CASSFSAAQETQYF. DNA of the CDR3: TGTGCCAGCAGCTTCTCGGCGGCGCAAGAGACCCAGTACTTC.

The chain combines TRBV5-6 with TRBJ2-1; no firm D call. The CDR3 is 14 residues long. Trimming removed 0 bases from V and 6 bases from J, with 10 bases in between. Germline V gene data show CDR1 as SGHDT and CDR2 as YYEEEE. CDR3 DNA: TGTGCCAGCAGCTTGGGGCCGGGTATCAATGAGCAGTTCTTC. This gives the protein CASSLGPGINEQFF.

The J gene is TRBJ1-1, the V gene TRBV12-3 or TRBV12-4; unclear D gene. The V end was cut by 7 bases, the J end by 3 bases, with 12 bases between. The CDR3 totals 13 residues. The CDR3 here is CASTETVDTEAFF. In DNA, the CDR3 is TGTGCCAGCACCGAAACAGTCGACACTGAAGCTTTCTTT.

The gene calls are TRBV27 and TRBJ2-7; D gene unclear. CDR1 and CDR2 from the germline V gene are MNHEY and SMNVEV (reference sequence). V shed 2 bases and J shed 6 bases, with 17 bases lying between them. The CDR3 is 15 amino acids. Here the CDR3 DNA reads TGTGCCAGCAGTTTAGGGTTAGGCTCAGGAAGCGAGCAGTACTTC. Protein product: CASSLGLGSGSEQYF.

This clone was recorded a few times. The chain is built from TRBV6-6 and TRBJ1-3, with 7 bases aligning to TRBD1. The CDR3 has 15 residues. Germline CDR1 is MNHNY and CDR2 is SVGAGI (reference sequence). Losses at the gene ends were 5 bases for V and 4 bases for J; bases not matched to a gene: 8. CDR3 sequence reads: CASSPWTGTGNTIYF. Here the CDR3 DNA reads TGTGCCAGCAGTCCTTGGACAGGAACGGGAAACACCATATATTTT.

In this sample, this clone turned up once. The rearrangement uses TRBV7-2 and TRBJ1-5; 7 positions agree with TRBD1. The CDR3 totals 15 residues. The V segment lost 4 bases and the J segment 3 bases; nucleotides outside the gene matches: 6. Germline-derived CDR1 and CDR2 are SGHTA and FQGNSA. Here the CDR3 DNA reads TGTGCCAGCAGCTCCTACAGGGGTGCCAATCAGCCCCAGCATTTT. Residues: CASSSYRGANQPQHF.

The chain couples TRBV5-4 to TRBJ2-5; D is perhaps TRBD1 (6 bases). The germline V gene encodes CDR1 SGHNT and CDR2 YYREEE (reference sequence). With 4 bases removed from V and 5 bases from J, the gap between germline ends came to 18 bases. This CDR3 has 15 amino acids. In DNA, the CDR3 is TGTGCCAGCAGCCCTAAAAGGGGGTCTTCGGAGACCCAGTACTTC. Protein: CASSPKRGSSETQYF.

CDR3 residues: CASSLYRGDTGELFF. DNA of the CDR3: TGTGCCAGCAGCCTTTACAGGGGTGACACCGGGGAGCTGTTTTTT. The chain has TRBV7-2 and TRBJ2-2; 7 bases agree with TRBD1. The CDR3 consists of 15 residues. V dropped 5 bases and J dropped 3; count of bases not matched to a gene: 6. Per germline, CDR1 SGHTA and CDR2 FQGNSA.

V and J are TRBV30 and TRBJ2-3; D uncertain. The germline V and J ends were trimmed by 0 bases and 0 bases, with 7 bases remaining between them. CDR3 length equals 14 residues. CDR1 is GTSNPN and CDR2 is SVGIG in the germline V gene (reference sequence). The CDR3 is CAWSVRRSTDTQYF. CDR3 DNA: TGTGCCTGGAGTGTTCGGAGAAGCACAGATACGCAGTATTTT.

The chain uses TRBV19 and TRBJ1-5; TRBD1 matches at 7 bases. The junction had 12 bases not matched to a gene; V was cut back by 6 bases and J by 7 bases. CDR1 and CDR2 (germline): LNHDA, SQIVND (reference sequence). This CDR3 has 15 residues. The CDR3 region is CASRRTGEEGQPQHF. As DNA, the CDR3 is TGTGCCAGTAGGCGTACAGGGGAGGAGGGGCAGCCCCAGCATTTT. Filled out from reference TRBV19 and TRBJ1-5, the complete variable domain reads DGGITQSPKYLFRKEGQNVTLSCEQNLNHDAMYWYRQDPGQGLRLIYYSQIVNDFQKGDIAEGYSVSREKKESFPLTVTSAQKNPTAFYLCASRRTGEEGQPQHFGDGTRLSIL.

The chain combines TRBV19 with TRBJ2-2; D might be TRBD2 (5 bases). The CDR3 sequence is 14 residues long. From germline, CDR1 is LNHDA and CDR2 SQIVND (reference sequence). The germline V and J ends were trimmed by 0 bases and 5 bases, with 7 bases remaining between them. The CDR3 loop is CASSIDSGTGELFF. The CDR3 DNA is TGTGCCAGTAGTATAGATTCGGGGACCGGGGAGCTGTTTTTT.

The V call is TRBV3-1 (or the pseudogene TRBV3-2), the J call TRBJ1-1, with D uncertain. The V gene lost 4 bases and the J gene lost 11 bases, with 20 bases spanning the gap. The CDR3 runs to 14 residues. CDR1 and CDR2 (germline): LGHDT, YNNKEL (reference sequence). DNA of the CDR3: TGTGCCAGCAGCCCCCTGAAGGCGGGCCAATGGGCTTTCTTT. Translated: CASSPLKAGQWAFF.

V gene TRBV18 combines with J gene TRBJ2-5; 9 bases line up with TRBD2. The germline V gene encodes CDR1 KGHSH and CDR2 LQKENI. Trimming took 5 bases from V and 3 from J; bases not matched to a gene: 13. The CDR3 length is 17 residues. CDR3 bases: TGTGCCAGCTCAGCAAGCTACGGACTAGCGCCTAAAGAGACCCAGTACTTC. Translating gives CASSASYGLAPKETQYF.

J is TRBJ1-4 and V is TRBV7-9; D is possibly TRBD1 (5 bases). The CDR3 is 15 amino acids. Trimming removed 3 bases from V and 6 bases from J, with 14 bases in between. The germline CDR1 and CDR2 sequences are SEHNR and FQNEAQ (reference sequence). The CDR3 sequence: CASSFALLGDEKLFF. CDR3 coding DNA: TGTGCCAGCAGCTTCGCCCTCCTAGGGGATGAAAAACTGTTTTTT.

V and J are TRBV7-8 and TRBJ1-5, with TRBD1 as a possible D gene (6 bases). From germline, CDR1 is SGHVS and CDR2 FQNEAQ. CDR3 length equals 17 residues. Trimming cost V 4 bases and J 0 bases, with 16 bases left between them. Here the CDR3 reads CASSWGHDGYSNQPQHF. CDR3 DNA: TGTGCCAGCAGCTGGGGGCACGATGGATATAGCAATCAGCCCCAGCATTTT. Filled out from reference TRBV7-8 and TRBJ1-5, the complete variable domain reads GAGVSQSPRYKVAKRGQDVALRCDPISGHVSLFWYQQALGQGPEFLTYFQNEAQLDKSGLPSDRFFAERPEGSVSTLKIQRTQQEDSAVYLCASSWGHDGYSNQPQHFGDGTRLSIL.